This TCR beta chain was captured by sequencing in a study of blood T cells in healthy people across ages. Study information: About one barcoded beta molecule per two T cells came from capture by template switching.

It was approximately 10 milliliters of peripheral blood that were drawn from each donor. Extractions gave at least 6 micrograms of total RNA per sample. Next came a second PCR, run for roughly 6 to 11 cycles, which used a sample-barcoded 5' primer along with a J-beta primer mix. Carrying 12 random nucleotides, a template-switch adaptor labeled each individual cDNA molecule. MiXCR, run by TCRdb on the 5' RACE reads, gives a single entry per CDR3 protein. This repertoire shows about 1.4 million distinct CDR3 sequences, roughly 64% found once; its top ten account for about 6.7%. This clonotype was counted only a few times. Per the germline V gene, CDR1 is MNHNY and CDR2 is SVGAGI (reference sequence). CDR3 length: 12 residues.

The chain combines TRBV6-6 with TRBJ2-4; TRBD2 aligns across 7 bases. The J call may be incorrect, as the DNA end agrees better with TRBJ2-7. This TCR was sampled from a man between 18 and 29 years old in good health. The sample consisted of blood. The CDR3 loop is CASSNSGYEQYF. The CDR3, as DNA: TGTGCCAGCAGCAATAGCGGGTACGAGCAGTACTTC.